These 2 T cell receptor beta chains share one sample of origin, sequenced in a study of glioma-infiltrating T cells after dendritic cell vaccination. Here immunoSEQ multiplex PCR was the method, and the copy in TCRdb shows in-frame clones only, minus some. The sample holds under 100,000 clones, more than 70% seen once. This specimen was blood, taken before dendritic cell vaccination. The receptors come from a human donor with glioblastoma.

The genes are TRBV14 and TRBJ1-2; weak D call: TRBD1 (5 bases). This CDR3 has 11 amino acids. In germline, CDR1 is SGHDN, CDR2 FVKESK. V dropped 5 bases and J dropped 8 bases, with 9 bases sitting between them. The CDR3 sequence is CASSKGLGYTF. The CDR3 region has the DNA TGTGCCAGCAGCAAGGGGTTAGGCTACACCTTC.

V gene TRBV7-3 combines with J gene TRBJ2-1; 9 bases agree with TRBD1. V dropped 5 bases and J dropped 0; count of bases not matched to a gene: 2. The CDR3 is made up of 15 amino acids. Germline lookup yields CDR1 SGHTA and CDR2 FQGTGA. The CDR3 protein is CASSRTGDSYNEQFF. The CDR3 DNA reads TGTGCCAGCAGCCGGACAGGGGACTCCTACAATGAGCAGTTCTTC.